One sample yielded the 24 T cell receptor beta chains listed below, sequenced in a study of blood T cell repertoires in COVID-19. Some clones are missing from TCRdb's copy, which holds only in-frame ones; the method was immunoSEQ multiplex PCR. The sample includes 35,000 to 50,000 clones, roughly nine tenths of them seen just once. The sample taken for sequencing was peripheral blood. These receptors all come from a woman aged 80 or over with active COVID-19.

DNA of the CDR3: TGTGCCAGCAGCTTGGGGTATGGGAGATATAATTCACCCCTCCACTTT. As protein: CASSLGYGRYNSPLHF. The chain employs TRBV28 and TRBJ1-6; D not certain. The length of the CDR3 is 16 residues. Per germline, CDR1 MDHEN and CDR2 SYDVKM. Trimming stripped 6 bases from V and 4 bases from J, with 16 bases between. Combining the CDR3 with reference TRBV28 and TRBJ1-6 gives the whole variable domain DVKVTQSSRYLVKRTGEKVFLECVQDMDHENMFWYRQDPGLGLRLIYFSYDVKMKEKGDIPEGYSVSREKKERFSLILESASTNQTSMYLCASSLGYGRYNSPLHFGNGTRLTVT.

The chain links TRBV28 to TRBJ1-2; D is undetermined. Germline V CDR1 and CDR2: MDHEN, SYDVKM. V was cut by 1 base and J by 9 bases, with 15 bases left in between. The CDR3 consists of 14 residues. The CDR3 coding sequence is TGTGCCAGCAGTTTATCTACCAGCCCCAGGCGCTACACCTTC. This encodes CASSLSTSPRRYTF.

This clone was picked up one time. The CDR3 sequence is CASSYDDRGIYQPQHF. In nucleotides, the CDR3 is TGTGCCAGCAGTTACGACGACAGGGGGATATATCAGCCCCAGCATTTT. The chain is built from TRBV6-2 or TRBV6-3 and TRBJ1-5; TRBD1 aligns across 9 bases. CDR3 length: 16 amino acids. Germline V lookup: CDR1 MNHEY, CDR2 SVGEGT. Trimming cost V 2 bases and J 5 bases; bases outside gene matches: 7.

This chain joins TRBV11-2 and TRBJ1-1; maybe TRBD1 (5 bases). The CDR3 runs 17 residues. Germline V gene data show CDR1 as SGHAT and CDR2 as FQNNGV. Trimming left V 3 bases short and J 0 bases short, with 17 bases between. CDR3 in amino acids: CASSFGVGGTMNTEAFF. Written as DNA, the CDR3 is TGTGCCAGCAGCTTCGGTGTAGGAGGGACCATGAACACTGAAGCTTTCTTT.

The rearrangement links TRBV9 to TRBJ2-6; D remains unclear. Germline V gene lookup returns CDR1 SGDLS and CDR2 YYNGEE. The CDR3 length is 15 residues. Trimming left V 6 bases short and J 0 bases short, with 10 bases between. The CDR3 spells CASTPEHSGANVLTF. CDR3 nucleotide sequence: TGTGCCAGCACCCCCGAACACTCTGGGGCCAACGTCCTGACTTTC.

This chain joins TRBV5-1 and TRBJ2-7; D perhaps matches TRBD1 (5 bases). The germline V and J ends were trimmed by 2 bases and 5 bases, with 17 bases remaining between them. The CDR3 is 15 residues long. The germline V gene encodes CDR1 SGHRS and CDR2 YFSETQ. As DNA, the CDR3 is TGCGCCAGCAGCTTAACCTCGGGCAGGGTCGACGAGCAGTACTTC. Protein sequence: CASSLTSGRVDEQYF. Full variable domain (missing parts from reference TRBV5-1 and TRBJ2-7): KAGVTQTPRYLIKTRGQQVTLSCSPISGHRSVSWYQQTPGQGLQFLFEYFSETQRNKGNFPGRFSGRQFSNSRSEMNVSTLELGDSALYLCASSLTSGRVDEQYFGPGTRLTVT.

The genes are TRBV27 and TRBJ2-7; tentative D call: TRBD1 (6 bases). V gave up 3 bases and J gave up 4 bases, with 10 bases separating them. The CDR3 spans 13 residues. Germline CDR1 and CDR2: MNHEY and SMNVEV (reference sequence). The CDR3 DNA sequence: TGTGCCAGCAGTTTCACCGACAGGTACGAGCAGTACTTC. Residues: CASSFTDRYEQYF.

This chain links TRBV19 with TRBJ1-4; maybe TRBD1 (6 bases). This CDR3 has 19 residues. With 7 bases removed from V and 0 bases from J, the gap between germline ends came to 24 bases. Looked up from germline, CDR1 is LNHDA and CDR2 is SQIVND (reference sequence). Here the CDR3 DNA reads TGTGCCAGTACCCCAATGAAGGGGGTTCTCGTTGCAACTAATGAAAAACTGTTTTTT. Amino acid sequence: CASTPMKGVLVATNEKLFF.

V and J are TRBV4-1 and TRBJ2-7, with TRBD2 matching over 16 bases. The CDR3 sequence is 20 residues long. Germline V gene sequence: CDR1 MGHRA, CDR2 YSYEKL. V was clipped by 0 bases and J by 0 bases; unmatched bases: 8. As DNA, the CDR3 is TGCGCCAGCAGCCAAGATCCCCCCGGGACTAGCGGGGGGGCCTCCTACGAGCAGTACTTC. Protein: CASSQDPPGTSGGASYEQYF.

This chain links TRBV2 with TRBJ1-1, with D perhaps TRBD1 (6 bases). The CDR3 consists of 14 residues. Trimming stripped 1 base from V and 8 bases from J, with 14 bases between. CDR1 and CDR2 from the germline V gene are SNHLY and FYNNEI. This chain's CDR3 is CASSEGTVNREAFF. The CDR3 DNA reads TGTGCCAGCAGTGAAGGGACAGTGAACCGGGAAGCTTTCTTT.

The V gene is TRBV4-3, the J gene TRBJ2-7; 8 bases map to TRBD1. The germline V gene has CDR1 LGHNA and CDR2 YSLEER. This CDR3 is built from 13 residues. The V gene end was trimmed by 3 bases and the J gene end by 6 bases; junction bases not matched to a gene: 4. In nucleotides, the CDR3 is TGCGCCAGCAGCCAGCGGACAGGGTTCGAGCAGTACTTC. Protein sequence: CASSQRTGFEQYF.

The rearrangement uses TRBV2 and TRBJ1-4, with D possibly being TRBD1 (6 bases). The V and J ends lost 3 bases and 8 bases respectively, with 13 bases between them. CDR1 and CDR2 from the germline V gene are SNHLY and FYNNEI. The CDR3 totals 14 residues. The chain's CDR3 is CASSDIGGVEKLFF. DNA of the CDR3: TGTGCCAGCAGTGATATAGGGGGTGTAGAAAAACTGTTTTTT. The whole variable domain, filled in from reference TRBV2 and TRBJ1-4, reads EPEVTQTPSHQVTQMGQEVILRCVPISNHLYFYWYRQILGQKVEFLVSFYNNEISEKSEIFDDQFSVERPDGSNFTLKIRSTKLEDSAMYFCASSDIGGVEKLFFGSGTQLSVL.

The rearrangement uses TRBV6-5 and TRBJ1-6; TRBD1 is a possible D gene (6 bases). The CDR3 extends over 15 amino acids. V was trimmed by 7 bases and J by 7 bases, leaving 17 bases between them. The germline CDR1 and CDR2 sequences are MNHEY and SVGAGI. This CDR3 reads CASTTGTPTNSPLHF. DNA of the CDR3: TGTGCCAGCACCACAGGGACCCCCACAAATTCACCCCTCCACTTT.

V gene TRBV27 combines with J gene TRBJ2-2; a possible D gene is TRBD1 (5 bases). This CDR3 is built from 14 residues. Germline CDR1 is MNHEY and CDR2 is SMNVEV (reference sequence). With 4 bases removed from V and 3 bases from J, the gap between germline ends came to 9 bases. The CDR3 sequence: CASSSTGYTGELFF. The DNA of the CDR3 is TGTGCCAGCAGTTCAACAGGATACACCGGGGAGCTGTTTTTT.

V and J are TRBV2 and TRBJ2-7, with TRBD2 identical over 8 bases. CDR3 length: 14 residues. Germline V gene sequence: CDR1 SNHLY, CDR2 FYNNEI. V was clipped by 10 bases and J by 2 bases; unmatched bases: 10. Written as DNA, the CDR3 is TGTGCCACCGACAGCGGACTAGCCGCCTACGAGCAGTACTTC. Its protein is CATDSGLAAYEQYF.

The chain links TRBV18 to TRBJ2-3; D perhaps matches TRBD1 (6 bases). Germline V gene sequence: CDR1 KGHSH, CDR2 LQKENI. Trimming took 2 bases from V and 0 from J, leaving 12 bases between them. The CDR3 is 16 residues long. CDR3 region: CASSPAGRGSTDTQYF. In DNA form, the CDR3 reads TGTGCCAGCTCACCAGCGGGCAGGGGAAGCACAGATACGCAGTATTTT.

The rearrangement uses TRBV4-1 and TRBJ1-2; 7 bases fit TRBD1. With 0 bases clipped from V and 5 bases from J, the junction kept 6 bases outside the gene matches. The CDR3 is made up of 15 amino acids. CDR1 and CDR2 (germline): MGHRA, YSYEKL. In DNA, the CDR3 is TGCGCCAGCAGCCAAGAACAGGGGCCTGGGTATGGCTACACCTTC. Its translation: CASSQEQGPGYGYTF.

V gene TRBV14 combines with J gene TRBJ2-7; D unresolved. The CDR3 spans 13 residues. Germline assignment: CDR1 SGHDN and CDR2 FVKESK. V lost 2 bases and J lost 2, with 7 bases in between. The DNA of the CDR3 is TGTGCCAGCAGCCAAACGGTCGCCTACGAGCAGTACTTC. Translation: CASSQTVAYEQYF.

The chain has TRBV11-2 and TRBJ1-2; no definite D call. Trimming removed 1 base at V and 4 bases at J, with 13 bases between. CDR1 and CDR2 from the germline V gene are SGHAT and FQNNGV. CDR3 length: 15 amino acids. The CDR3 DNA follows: TGTGCCAGCAGCTTAGCCACGAAATCGGGCTATGGCTACACCTTC. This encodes CASSLATKSGYGYTF.

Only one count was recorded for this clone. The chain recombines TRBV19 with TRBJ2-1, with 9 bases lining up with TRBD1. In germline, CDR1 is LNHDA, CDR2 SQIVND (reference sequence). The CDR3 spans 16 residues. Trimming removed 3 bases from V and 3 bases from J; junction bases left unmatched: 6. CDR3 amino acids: CASSMGTGSNYNEQFF. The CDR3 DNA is TGTGCCAGTAGTATGGGGACAGGGAGTAACTACAATGAGCAGTTCTTC. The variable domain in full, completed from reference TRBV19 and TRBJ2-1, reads DGGITQSPKYLFRKEGQNVTLSCEQNLNHDAMYWYRQDPGQGLRLIYYSQIVNDFQKGDIAEGYSVSREKKESFPLTVTSAQKNPTAFYLCASSMGTGSNYNEQFFGPGTRLTVL.

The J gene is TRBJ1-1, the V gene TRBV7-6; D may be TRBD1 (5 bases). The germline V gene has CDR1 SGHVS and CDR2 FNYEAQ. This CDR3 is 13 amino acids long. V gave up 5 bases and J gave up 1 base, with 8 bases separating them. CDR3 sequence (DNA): TGTGCCAGCAGCGTCGGACAGAACACTGAAGCTTTCTTT. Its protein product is CASSVGQNTEAFF.

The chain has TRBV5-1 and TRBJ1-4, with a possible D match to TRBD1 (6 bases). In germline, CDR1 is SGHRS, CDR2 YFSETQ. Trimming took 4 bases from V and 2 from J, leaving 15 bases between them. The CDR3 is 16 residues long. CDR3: CASSPDFTGTNEKLFF. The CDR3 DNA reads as TGCGCCAGCAGCCCAGACTTTACAGGGACTAATGAAAAACTGTTTTTT.

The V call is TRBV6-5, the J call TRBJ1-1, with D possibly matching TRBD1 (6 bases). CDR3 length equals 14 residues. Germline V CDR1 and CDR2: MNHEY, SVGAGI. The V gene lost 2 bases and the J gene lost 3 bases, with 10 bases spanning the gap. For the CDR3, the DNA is TGTGCCAGCAGTTACCTACAGGGACACACTGAAGCTTTCTTT. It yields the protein CASSYLQGHTEAFF.

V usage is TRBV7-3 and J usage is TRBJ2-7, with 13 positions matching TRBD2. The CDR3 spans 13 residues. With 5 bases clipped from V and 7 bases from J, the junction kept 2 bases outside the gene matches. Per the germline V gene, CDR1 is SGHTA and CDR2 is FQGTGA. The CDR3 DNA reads TGTGCCAGCAGCCCGGGACTAGCGGGGGAGCAGTACTTC. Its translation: CASSPGLAGEQYF.